Below are 10 T cell receptor beta chains sequenced from a single sample in a study of blood T cell repertoires in COVID-19. Sequenced by immunoSEQ multiplex PCR; TCRdb stores in-frame clones only, minus some. The sample has about 120,000 clones; 80% to 90% are singletons. Specimen: peripheral blood. The receptors were gathered from a man in his sixties or seventies who had recovered from COVID-19.

V is TRBV3-1 (or the pseudogene TRBV3-2) and J is TRBJ2-7; 10 bases match TRBD2. The CDR3 extends over 15 amino acids. Per the germline V gene, CDR1 is LGHDT and CDR2 is YNNKEL (reference sequence). J lost 3 bases, V lost 3 bases, and 5 bases had no gene match. CDR3 coding DNA: TGTGCCAGCAGCCATCGGGCTAGCGGGAGCTACGAGCAGTACTTC. This translates into CASSHRASGSYEQYF.

This sequence joins TRBV28 and TRBJ1-5; 9 positions agree with TRBD1. With 3 bases clipped from V and 6 bases from J, the junction kept 6 bases outside the gene matches. CDR1 MDHEN and CDR2 SYDVKM come from the germline V gene. The length of the CDR3 is 15 residues. CDR3 amino acids: CASSFPTGGSQPQHF. The CDR3 DNA follows: TGTGCCAGCAGTTTCCCGACAGGGGGTAGTCAGCCCCAGCATTTT.

V usage is TRBV5-1 and J usage is TRBJ1-1, with unresolved D. The CDR3 is made up of 14 amino acids. The germline V gene encodes CDR1 SGHRS and CDR2 YFSETQ. Trimming removed 4 bases at V and 5 bases at J, with 15 bases between. The CDR3 protein is CASSPQMGRTEAFF. The DNA of the CDR3 is TGCGCCAGCAGCCCTCAGATGGGGAGGACTGAAGCTTTCTTT.

CDR3 nucleotide sequence: TGCGCCAGCAGCCAAGATCCCAGGGTAGAAGGACAGCCCCAGCATTTT. Residues: CASSQDPRVEGQPQHF. The chain links TRBV4-1 to TRBJ1-5; TRBD1 is a possible D gene (5 bases). The CDR3 is 16 amino acids. Trimming took 0 bases from V and 7 from J, leaving 16 bases between them. Germline CDR1 reads MGHRA; CDR2 reads YSYEKL.

The V call is TRBV5-5, the J call TRBJ1-3; 10 nucleotides line up with TRBD1. This CDR3 has 16 residues. Germline-derived CDR1 and CDR2 are SGHKS and YYEKEE (reference sequence). Losses at the gene ends were 4 bases for V and 2 bases for J; bases not matched to a gene: 6. As DNA, the CDR3 is TGTGCCAGCAGCATCCCCGGGACAGGGGCTGGAAACACCATATATTTT. It translates to CASSIPGTGAGNTIYF.

The chain carries TRBV6-4 and TRBJ2-2; 15 nucleotides line up with TRBD2. The J segment lost 4 bases and the V segment lost 6 bases, leaving 9 bases of the junction unmatched. Per the germline V gene, CDR1 is MRHNA and CDR2 is SNTAGT. The length of the CDR3 is 18 residues. The CDR3 DNA is TGTGCCAGCAGCAATGGACTAGCGGGAGGGCCGGGCACCGGGGAGCTGTTTTTT. Protein: CASSNGLAGGPGTGELFF.

The rearrangement uses TRBV6-5 and TRBJ2-5, with 7 bases identical to TRBD2. Germline V gene data show CDR1 as MNHEY and CDR2 as SVGAGI. The CDR3 runs 12 residues. J lost 9 bases, V lost 8 bases, and 9 bases had no gene match. The CDR3 DNA follows: TGTGCCAGCGGATCCCTCGCGGGGGCCCAGTACTTC. This codes for CASGSLAGAQYF.

The CDR3 protein is CASSPPSSGRFGTQYF. CDR3 DNA sequence: TGTGCCAGCTCACCACCGTCTAGCGGGAGGTTTGGTACGCAGTATTTT. The genes are TRBV18 and TRBJ2-3; 11 nucleotides align to TRBD2. J lost 8 bases, V lost 0 bases, and 7 bases had no gene match. CDR1 is KGHSH, CDR2 LQKENI, per germline. The CDR3 totals 16 residues.

V is TRBV11-2 and J is TRBJ2-2; TRBD2 is a possible D gene (7 bases). The length of the CDR3 is 14 residues. V lost 5 bases, J lost 4 bases, and 11 bases lay in between. Germline V CDR1 and CDR2: SGHAT, FQNNGV. The CDR3 here is CASSHREGTGELFF. The CDR3 coding sequence is TGTGCCAGCAGCCACAGGGAGGGCACCGGGGAGCTGTTTTTT.

The V call is TRBV9, the J call TRBJ2-3; 8 nucleotides match TRBD2. This CDR3 spans 17 amino acids. V lost 0 bases and J lost 3; bases outside the gene matches: 9. Germline V gene data show CDR1 as SGDLS and CDR2 as YYNGEE. CDR3 protein: CASSVAPGLVYTDTQYF. The CDR3 region has the DNA TGTGCCAGCAGCGTAGCCCCGGGACTAGTATATACAGATACGCAGTATTTT. Supplemented by reference TRBV9 and TRBJ2-3, the full variable domain reads DSGVTQTPKHLITATGQRVTLRCSPRSGDLSVYWYQQSLDQGLQFLIQYYNGEERAKGNILERFSAQQFPDLHSELNLSSLELGDSALYFCASSVAPGLVYTDTQYFGPGTRLTVL.